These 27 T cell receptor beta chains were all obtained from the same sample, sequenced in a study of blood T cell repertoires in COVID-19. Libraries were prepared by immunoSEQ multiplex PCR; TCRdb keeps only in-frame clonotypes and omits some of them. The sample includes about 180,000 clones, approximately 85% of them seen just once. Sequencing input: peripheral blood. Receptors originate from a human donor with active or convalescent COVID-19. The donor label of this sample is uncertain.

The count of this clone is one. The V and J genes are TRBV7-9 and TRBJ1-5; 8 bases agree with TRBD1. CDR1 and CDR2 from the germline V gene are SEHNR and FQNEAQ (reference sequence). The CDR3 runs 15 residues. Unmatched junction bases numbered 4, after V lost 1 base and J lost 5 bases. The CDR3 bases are TGTGCCAGCAGCTTAGTCAGGGGGCTAGATCAGCCCCAGCATTTT. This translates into CASSLVRGLDQPQHF. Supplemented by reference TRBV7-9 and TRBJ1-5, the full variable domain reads DTGVSQNPRHKITKRGQNVTFRCDPISEHNRLYWYRQTLGQGPEFLTYFQNEAQLEKSRLLSDRFSAERPKGSFSTLEIQRTEQGDSAMYLCASSLVRGLDQPQHFGDGTRLSIL.

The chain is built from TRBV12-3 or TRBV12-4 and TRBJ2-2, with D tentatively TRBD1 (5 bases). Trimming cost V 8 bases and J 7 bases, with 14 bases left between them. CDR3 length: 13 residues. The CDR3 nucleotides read TGTGCCAGCCGCCTTAGGGGTGACGGGGAGCTGTTTTTT. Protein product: CASRLRGDGELFF.

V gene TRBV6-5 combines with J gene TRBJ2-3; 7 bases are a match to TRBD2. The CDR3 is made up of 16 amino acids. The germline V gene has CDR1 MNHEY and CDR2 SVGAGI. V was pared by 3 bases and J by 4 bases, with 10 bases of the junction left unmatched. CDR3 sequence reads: CASSYLSGGDADTQYF. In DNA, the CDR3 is TGTGCCAGCAGTTATTTGAGTGGGGGGGACGCAGATACGCAGTATTTT.

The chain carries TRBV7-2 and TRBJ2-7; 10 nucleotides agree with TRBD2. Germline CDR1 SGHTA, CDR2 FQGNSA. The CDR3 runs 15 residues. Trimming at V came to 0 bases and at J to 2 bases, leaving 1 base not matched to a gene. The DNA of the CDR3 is TGTGCCAGCAGCTTAGCGAGCGGGGGGGCCTACGAGCAGTACTTC. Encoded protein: CASSLASGGAYEQYF.

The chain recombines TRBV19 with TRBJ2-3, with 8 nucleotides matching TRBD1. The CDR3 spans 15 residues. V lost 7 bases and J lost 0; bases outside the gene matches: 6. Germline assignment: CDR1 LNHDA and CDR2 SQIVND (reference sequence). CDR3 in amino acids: CASTRQGPSTDTQYF. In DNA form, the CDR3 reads TGTGCCAGTACCCGACAGGGGCCGAGCACAGATACGCAGTATTTT.

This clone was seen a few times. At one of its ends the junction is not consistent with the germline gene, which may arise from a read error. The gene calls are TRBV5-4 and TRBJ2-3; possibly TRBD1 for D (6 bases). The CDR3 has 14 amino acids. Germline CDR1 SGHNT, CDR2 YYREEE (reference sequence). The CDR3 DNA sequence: TGTGCCAGCAGCCCCCGGGACAACCCAATATCCTCTCAATTT. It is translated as CASSPRDNPISSQF.

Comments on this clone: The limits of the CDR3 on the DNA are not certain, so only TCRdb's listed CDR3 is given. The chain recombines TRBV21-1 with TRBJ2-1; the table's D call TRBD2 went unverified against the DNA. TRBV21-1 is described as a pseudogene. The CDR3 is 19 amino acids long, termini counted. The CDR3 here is CASSKEEGWASGSYNEQFF.

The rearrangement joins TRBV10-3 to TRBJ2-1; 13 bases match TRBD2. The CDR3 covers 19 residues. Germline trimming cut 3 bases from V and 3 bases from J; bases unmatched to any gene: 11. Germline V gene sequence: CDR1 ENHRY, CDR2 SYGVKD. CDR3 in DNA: TGTGCCATCAGTGAACAAAGGGGCAGGACTAGCGGGAGCTACAATGAGCAGTTCTTC. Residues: CAISEQRGRTSGSYNEQFF.

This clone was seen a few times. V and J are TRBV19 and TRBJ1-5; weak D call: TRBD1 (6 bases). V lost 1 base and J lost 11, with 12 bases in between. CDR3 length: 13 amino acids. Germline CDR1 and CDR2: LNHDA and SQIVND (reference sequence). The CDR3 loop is CASSIGGHGTQHF. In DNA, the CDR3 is TGTGCCAGTAGTATAGGGGGGCATGGAACCCAGCATTTT.

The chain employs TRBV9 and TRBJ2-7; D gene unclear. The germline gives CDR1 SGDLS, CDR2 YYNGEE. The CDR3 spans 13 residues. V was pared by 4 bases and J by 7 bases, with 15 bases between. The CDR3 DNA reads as TGTGCCAGCAGCCCCCAGGTCAGTTTAGAGCAGTACTTC. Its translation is CASSPQVSLEQYF. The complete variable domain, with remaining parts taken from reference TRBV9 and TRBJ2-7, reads DSGVTQTPKHLITATGQRVTLRCSPRSGDLSVYWYQQSLDQGLQFLIQYYNGEERAKGNILERFSAQQFPDLHSELNLSSLELGDSALYFCASSPQVSLEQYFGPGTRLTVT.

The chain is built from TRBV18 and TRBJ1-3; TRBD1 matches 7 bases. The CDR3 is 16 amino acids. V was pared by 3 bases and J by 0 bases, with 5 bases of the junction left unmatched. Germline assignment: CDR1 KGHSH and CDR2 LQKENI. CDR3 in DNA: TGTGCCAGCTCACCTCGGACAGGCAACTCTGGAAACACCATATATTTT. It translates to CASSPRTGNSGNTIYF.

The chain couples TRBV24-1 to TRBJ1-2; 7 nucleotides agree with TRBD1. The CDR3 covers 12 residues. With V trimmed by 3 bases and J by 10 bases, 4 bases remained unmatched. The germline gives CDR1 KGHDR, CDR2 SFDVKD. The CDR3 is CATSDLTGDYTF. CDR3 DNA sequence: TGTGCCACCAGTGATCTTACAGGGGACTACACCTTC.

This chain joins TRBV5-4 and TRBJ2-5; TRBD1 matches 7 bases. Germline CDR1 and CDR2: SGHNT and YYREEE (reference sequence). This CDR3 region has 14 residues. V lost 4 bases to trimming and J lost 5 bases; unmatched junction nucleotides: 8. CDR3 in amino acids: CASSRDSQPETQYF. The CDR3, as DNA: TGTGCCAGCAGCCGGGACAGCCAGCCGGAGACCCAGTACTTC.

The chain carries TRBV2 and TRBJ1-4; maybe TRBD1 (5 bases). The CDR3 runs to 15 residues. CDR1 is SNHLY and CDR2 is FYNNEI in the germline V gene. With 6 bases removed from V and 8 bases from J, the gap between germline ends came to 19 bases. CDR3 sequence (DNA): TGTGCCAGCAGAGAAACCGGGAGCCGGGGGGAAAAACTGTTTTTT. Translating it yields CASRETGSRGEKLFF.

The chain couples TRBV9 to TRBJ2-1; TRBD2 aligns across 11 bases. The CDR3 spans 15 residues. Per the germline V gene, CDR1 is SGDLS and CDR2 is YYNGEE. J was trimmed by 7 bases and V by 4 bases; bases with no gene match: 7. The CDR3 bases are TGTGCCAGCAGCCCCTTAGCGGGAGGGGGGAATGAGCAGTTCTTC. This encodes CASSPLAGGGNEQFF.

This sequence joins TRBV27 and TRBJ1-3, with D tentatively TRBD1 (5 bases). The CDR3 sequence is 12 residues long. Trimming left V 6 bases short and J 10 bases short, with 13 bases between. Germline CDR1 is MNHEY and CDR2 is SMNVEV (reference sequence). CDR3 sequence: CASRTRGGTIYF. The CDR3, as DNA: TGTGCCAGCAGGACACGGGGGGGTACCATATATTTT.

This chain's CDR3 is CASSVALAGQETQYF. In nucleotides, the CDR3 is TGTGCCAGCAGCGTAGCATTAGCGGGGCAAGAGACCCAGTACTTC. V and J are TRBV9 and TRBJ2-5; TRBD2 matches 8 bases. CDR1 and CDR2 from the germline V gene are SGDLS and YYNGEE. Unmatched junction bases numbered 3, after V lost 0 bases and J lost 2 bases. This CDR3 spans 15 amino acids.

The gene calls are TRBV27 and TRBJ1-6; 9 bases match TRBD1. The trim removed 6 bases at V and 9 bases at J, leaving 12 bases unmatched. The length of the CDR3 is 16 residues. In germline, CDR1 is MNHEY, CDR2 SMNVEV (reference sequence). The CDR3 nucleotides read TGTGCCAGCAGGCGTCCCGCCCCACAGGGGGCTTCACCCCTCCACTTT. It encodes CASRRPAPQGASPLHF.

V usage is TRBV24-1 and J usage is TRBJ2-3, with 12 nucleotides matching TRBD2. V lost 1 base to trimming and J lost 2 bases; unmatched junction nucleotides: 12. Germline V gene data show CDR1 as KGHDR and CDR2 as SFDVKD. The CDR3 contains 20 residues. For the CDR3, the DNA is TGTGCCACCAGTGATTTCGGCGGACTAGCGGGGATGGGCCACACAGATACGCAGTATTTT. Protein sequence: CATSDFGGLAGMGHTDTQYF.

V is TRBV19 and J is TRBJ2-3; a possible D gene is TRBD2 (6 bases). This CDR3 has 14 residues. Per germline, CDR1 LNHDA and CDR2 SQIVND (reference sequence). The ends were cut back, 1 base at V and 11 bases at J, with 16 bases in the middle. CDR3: CASSIVYADGGQYF. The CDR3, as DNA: TGTGCCAGTAGTATAGTTTATGCCGACGGGGGGCAGTATTTT.

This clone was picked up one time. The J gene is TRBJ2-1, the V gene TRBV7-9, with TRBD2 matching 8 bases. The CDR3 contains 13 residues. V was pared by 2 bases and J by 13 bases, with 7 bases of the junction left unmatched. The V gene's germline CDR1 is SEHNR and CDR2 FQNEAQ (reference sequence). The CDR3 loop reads CASSLLAGGPQFF. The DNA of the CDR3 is TGTGCCAGCAGCTTATTGGCGGGAGGCCCCCAGTTCTTC.

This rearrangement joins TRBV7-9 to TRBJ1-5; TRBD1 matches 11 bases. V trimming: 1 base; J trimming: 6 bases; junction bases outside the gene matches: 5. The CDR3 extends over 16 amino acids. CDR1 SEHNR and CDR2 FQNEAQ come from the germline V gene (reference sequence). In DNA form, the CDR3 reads TGTGCCAGCAGCTTAGGGGACAGGGGGATTTTTCAGCCCCAGCATTTT. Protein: CASSLGDRGIFQPQHF.

This chain's CDR3 is CASSIRTSGTDTQYF. DNA for the CDR3: TGTGCCAGTAGTATAAGAACTAGCGGCACAGATACGCAGTATTTT. V is TRBV19 and J is TRBJ2-3; 7 bases match TRBD2. Unmatched junction bases numbered 3, after V lost 2 bases and J lost 1 base. This CDR3 is built from 15 residues. Germline CDR1 LNHDA, CDR2 SQIVND (reference sequence).

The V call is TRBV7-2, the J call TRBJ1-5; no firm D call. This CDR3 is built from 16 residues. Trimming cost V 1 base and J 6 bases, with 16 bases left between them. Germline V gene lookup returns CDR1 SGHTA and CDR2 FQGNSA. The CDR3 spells CASSLVLRFRGQPQHF. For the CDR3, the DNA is TGTGCCAGCAGCTTAGTTTTGAGGTTTCGGGGTCAGCCCCAGCATTTT. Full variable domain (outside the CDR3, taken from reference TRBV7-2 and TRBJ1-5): GAGVSQSPSNKVTEKGKDVELRCDPISGHTALYWYRQSLGQGLEFLIYFQGNSAPDKSGLPSDRFSAERTGGSVSTLTIQRTQQEDSAVYLCASSLVLRFRGQPQHFGDGTRLSIL.

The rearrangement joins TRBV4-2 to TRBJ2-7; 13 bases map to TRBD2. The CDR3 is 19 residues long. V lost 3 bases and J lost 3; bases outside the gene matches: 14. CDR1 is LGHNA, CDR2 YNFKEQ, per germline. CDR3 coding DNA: TGTGCCAGCAGCCACACATCCGGGACTAGCGGGAAGGTGGGCTACGAGCAGTACTTC. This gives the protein CASSHTSGTSGKVGYEQYF.

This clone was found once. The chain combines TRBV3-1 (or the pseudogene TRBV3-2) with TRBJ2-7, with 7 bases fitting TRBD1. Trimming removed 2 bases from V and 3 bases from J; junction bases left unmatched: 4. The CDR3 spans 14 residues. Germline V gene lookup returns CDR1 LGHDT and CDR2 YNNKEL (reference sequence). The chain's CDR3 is CASSQLAGGYEQYF. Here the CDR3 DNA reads TGTGCCAGCAGCCAATTGGCAGGGGGCTACGAGCAGTACTTC.

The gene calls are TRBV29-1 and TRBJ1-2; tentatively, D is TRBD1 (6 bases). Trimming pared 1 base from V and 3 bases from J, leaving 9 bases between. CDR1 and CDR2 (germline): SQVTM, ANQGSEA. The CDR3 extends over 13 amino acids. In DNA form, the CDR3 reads TGCAGCGTTGAAGTACAGGGTGACTATGGCTACACCTTC. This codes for CSVEVQGDYGYTF.